This T cell receptor (beta chain) was retrieved from a study of Graves' ophthalmopathy and Graves' hyperthyroidism. This clonotype was counted many times. Amplification of TCR beta CDR3 regions used RNA transcripts. Investigators did first-round RT-PCR with HTBI primers, then second-round multiplex PCR. In TCRdb, the multiplex PCR reads were re-called with MiXCR into one record per CDR3 protein. Of some 380,000 distinct CDR3 sequences listed, 15% are singletons. The V gene end was trimmed by 8 bases and the J gene end by 3 bases; junction bases not matched to a gene: 9. The CDR3 has 14 residues. If patients had other autoimmune diseases, uncontrolled infections, pregnancy or lactation, they were excluded.

The sequencing input was peripheral blood. This sequence joins TRBV12-3 or TRBV12-4 and TRBJ1-1; 7 nucleotides align to TRBD1. The TCR sequence derives from a woman between 18 and 30 years old with stable Graves' hyperthyroidism. CDR3 nucleotide sequence: TGTGCCAGCGGAAAACAGGGGTTTCACACTGAAGCTTTCTTT. Amino acid sequence: CASGKQGFHTEAFF.